These T cell receptor beta chains were read from a single sample in a study of T cells in Graves' hyperthyroidism and ophthalmopathy. Each CDR3 protein gets one entry after TCRdb re-called the multiplex PCR reads with MiXCR. This repertoire shows 490,000 or so distinct CDR3 sequences, less than 20% found once; its top ten account for about 50%. The specimen was blood. Receptors originate from a man between 40 and 49 years old with Graves' ophthalmopathy. Both conserved end residues are part of each CDR3. The D gene is left open where the match is weak. Only part of the rows carry a size: once, few, many, or a class if the clone is expanded.

TRBD1 | TRBJ1-4 | TRBV18 | many | CASSPRGQTEKLFF | TGTGCCAGCTCACCTAGGGGACAGACTGAAAAACTGTTTTTT
. | TRBJ1-2 | TRBV20-1 | few | CSASSGSGAPFGYTF | TGCAGTGCTAGTTCAGGAAGCGGAGCTCCCTTTGGCTACACCTTC
. | TRBJ1-5 | TRBV24-1 | . | CATSDGAGNQPQHF | TGTGCCACCAGTGATGGGGCGGGCAATCAGCCCCAGCATTTT
. | TRBJ2-2 | TRBV13 | . | CASSLAQGTTGELFF | TGTGCCAGCAGCTTAGCCCAGGGGACCACCGGGGAGCTGTTTTTT
. | TRBJ2-2 | TRBV30 | . | CAWRRGTNTGELFF | TGTGCCTGGAGGCGGGGAACGAACACCGGGGAGCTGTTTTTT
. | TRBJ1-1 | TRBV10-3 | many | CAISGGGAKGTEAFF | TGTGCCATCAGTGGGGGGGGGGCCAAGGGCACTGAAGCTTTCTTT
TRBD1 | TRBJ1-4 | TRBV20-1 | . | CSARDRTGSDEELFF | TGCAGTGCTAGGGACCGGACAGGATCGGATGAAGAACTGTTTTTT
. | TRBJ2-7 | TRBV12-3/TRBV12-4 | many | CASRGGGYYEQYF | TGTGCCAGCAGGGGGGGGGGCTACTACGAGCAGTACTTC
TRBD1 | TRBJ1-1 | TRBV3-1 | . | CASSQRRGQHTEAFF | TGTGCCAGCAGCCAACGGAGGGGGCAACACACTGAAGCTTTCTTT
. | TRBJ1-5 | TRBV3-1 | many | CASSQSSNQPQHF | TGTGCCAGCAGTCAGTCTAGCAATCAGCCCCAGCATTTT
. | TRBJ1-2 | TRBV2 | many | CASSEARKGQYDGYTF | TGTGCCAGCAGTGAAGCGCGGAAGGGGCAGTATGATGGCTACACCTTC
. | TRBJ2-5 | TRBV7-7 | once | CASSTQTGTSPGQTQYF | TGTGCCAGCAGCACACAGACCGGGACCTCCCCGGGGCAGACCCAGTACTTC
. | TRBJ1-1 | TRBV11-1 | . | CASSLSGQGTEAFF | TGTGCCAGCAGCTTATCGGGTCAGGGCACTGAAGCTTTCTTT
. | TRBJ2-1 | TRBV6-2/TRBV6-3 | . | CASRRDGEQFF | TGTGCCAGCCGACGTGATGGTGAGCAGTTCTTC
. | TRBJ2-3 | TRBV2 | many | CASSEMGLDTQYF | TGTGCCAGCAGTGAAATGGGCCTAGATACGCAGTATTTT
. | TRBJ2-1 | TRBV27 | many | CASSPQLAYNEQFF | TGTGCCAGCAGTCCCCAGCTGGCCTACAATGAGCAGTTCTTC
. | TRBJ1-6 | TRBV5-1 | few | CASSYGGISNSPLHF | TGCGCCAGCAGCTATGGGGGTATTTCTAATTCACCCCTCCACTTT
TRBD2 | TRBJ2-3 | TRBV20-1 | many | CSADGTRGTDTQYF | TGCAGTGCTGACGGGACTAGGGGCACGGATACGCAGTATTTT
. | TRBJ2-3 | TRBV18 | . | CASSATGTDTQYF | TGTGCCAGCTCAGCAACAGGGACAGATACGCAGTATTTT
. | TRBJ1-6 | TRBV18 | many | CASSPLAASSNSPLHF | TGTGCCAGCTCACCATTGGCAGCATCCTCTAATTCACCCCTCCACTTT
TRBD1 | TRBJ1-4 | TRBV2 | many | CASCSGQVDEKLFF | TGTGCCAGCTGTTCGGGACAGGTGGATGAAAAACTGTTTTTT
TRBD1 | TRBJ2-7 | TRBV29-1 | . | CSVELVGQGVPEQYF | TGCAGCGTTGAATTAGTAGGACAGGGGGTACCCGAGCAGTACTTC
. | TRBJ1-2 | TRBV5-1 | once | CASSLARSRKIYGYTF | TGCGCCAGCAGCTTGGCTCGGTCCCGCAAAATCTATGGCTACACCTTC
TRBD1 | TRBJ2-7 | TRBV6-5 | once | CASSYSDRVSPYEQYF | TGTGCCAGCAGTTACTCAGACAGGGTTAGCCCCTACGAGCAGTACTTC
. | TRBJ1-2 | TRBV2 | many | CASSEGNYGYTF | TGTGCCAGCAGTGAGGGTAACTATGGCTACACCTTC
. | TRBJ1-4 | TRBV29-1 | few | CSPRGGREKLFF | TGCAGCCCCCGGGGGGGCCGCGAAAAACTGTTTTTT
TRBD2 | TRBJ2-5 | TRBV9 | few | CASSATSGKETQYF | TGTGCCAGCAGCGCGACTAGCGGGAAAGAGACCCAGTACTTC
TRBD1 | TRBJ2-2 | TRBV9 | . | CASSVQGVTGELFF | TGTGCCAGCAGCGTTCAGGGGGTGACCGGGGAGCTGTTTTTT
TRBD1 | TRBJ2-5 | TRBV6-1 | many | CASSKTGTGLETQYF | TGTGCCAGCAGCAAAACCGGGACAGGGCTAGAGACCCAGTACTTC
. | TRBJ1-6 | TRBV3-1 | . | CASSQTVGSYNSPLHF | TGTGCCAGCAGCCAAACAGTCGGCTCCTATAATTCACCCCTCCACTTT
. | TRBJ2-5 | TRBV19 | few | CASSRVRRETQYF | TGTGCCAGTAGTCGGGTTAGAAGGGAGACCCAGTACTTC
. | TRBJ1-1 | TRBV30 | many | CAWSSLRRWGAGAFF | TGTGCCTGGAGTTCCCTACGCCGTTGGGGGGCTGGCGCTTTCTTT
. | TRBJ2-1 | TRBV18 | many | CASSPFRENNEQFF | TGTGCCAGCTCACCCTTCCGGGAGAACAATGAGCAGTTCTTC
. | TRBJ1-1 | TRBV6-1 | many | CASRGATEGSAFF | TGTGCCAGCAGGGGGGCCACAGAAGGCTCGGCTTTCTTT
. | TRBJ2-1 | TRBV18 | few | CASSPPVGDEQFF | TGTGCCAGCTCACCACCCGTAGGCGATGAGCAGTTCTTC
. | TRBJ2-7 | TRBV6-2/TRBV6-3 | . | CASRSSYNEQYF | TGTGCCAGCAGATCCTCTTACAATGAGCAGTACTTC